These T cell receptor beta chains were read from a single sample in a study of radiotherapy plus CTLA-4 blockade in lung cancer. Only in-frame clones appear in the TCRdb table, and some are missing; sequencing was by immunoSEQ multiplex PCR. This sample has around 82,000 clones, with around 86% found just once. The specimen comprised peripheral blood, sampled from a patient treated with radiotherapy plus ipilimumab. All receptors come from a human donor with non-small cell lung cancer that progressed on radiotherapy plus ipilimumab. Both conserved end residues are trimmed from each CDR3.

J | V | CDR3
TRBJ1-5 | TRBV7-2 | ASSLAGGGQPQH
TRBJ1-1 | TRBV19 | ASSGTGVTEAF
TRBJ2-1 | TRBV11-2 | ASSPFKSLGNEQF
TRBJ1-1 | TRBV5-1 | ASSPHQGTEAF
TRBJ1-6 | TRBV7-6 | ASSAGDYNSPLH
TRBJ2-7 | TRBV15 | ATSRSGTGTYEQY
TRBJ2-2 | TRBV7-3 | ASSSGGGTGELF
TRBJ2-5 | TRBV4-3 | ASSQSGTGSQETQY
TRBJ1-1 | TRBV19 | ASSTQRGAF
TRBJ2-1 | TRBV28 | ASSFSSPYNEQF
TRBJ1-1 | TRBV29-1 | SVVLVPEAF
TRBJ1-1 | TRBV6-5 | ASRPGHYNTEAF
TRBJ2-7 | TRBV6-6 | ASRGPLAYEQY
TRBJ1-4 | TRBV19 | ASSIAATGAGEKLF
TRBJ1-1 | TRBV5-1 | ASSFTGTTGAEAF
TRBJ2-7 | TRBV5-1 | ASSLESSGGGEQY
TRBJ1-3 | TRBV28 | ATTRQGRNTIY
TRBJ1-4 | TRBV4-1 | ASSQVARTNEKLF
TRBJ2-2 | TRBV9 | ASTPIRNTGELF
TRBJ2-6 | TRBV6-5 | ASNRTGPGANVLT
TRBJ1-5 | TRBV27 | ASSPPLNQPQH
TRBJ2-3 | TRBV7-9 | ASSPRTGGADLDTQY
TRBJ1-3 | TRBV2 | ASSDPGEVANTIY
TRBJ1-4 | TRBV6-5 | ASSYRAGIEKLF
TRBJ2-1 | TRBV29-1 | SEALAGAYNEQF
TRBJ2-2 | TRBV5-1 | ASAVLGAAGELF
TRBJ1-2 | TRBV6-4 | ASSEPTDSRSYGYT
TRBJ1-2 | TRBV11-2 | ASSLDMGPYGYT